This is a list of T cell receptor beta chains from one sample in a study of blood T cell repertoires in COVID-19. Some clones are missing from TCRdb's copy, which holds only in-frame ones; the method was immunoSEQ multiplex PCR. The profile shows about 270,000 clones, around 91% of them singletons. Sequences were obtained from PBMCs or T cells enriched from blood (not recorded which). The origin of the receptors is a woman between 18 and 30 years old who had recovered from COVID-19. CDR3s include the opening cysteine and the closing phenylalanine or tryptophan. Each record gives: J gene, clone size, D gene, V gene, CDR3 DNA, CDR3 protein. D genes are given only for firm matches. Clone size is shown for a subset of rows, as once, few, many or a class of expanded clone.

J gene: TRBJ2-5
clone size: -
D gene: -
V gene: TRBV9
CDR3 DNA: TGTGCCAGCAGCGACCCCGGGTTGGCAATCGAGACCCAGTACTTC
CDR3 protein: CASSDPGLAIETQYF

J gene: TRBJ2-5
clone size: -
D gene: -
V gene: TRBV7-2
CDR3 DNA: TGTGCCAGCAGCTTAGCTATCAGTACCTGGGAGACCCAGTACTTC
CDR3 protein: CASSLAISTWETQYF

J gene: TRBJ1-3
clone size: -
D gene: -
V gene: TRBV28
CDR3 DNA: TGTGCCAGCAGCCAATCGGGGAGCGCCTCTGGAAACACCATATATTTT
CDR3 protein: CASSQSGSASGNTIYF

J gene: TRBJ2-7
clone size: -
D gene: -
V gene: TRBV6-2/TRBV6-3
CDR3 DNA: TGTGCCAGCAGTTTTTACAGGTCTAACTACGAGCAGTACTTC
CDR3 protein: CASSFYRSNYEQYF

J gene: TRBJ1-1
clone size: -
D gene: TRBD1
V gene: TRBV10-2
CDR3 DNA: TGCGCCAGCGGGAGGACAGGGGAAGGTACTGAAGCTTTCTTT
CDR3 protein: CASGRTGEGTEAFF

J gene: TRBJ2-6
clone size: -
D gene: -
V gene: TRBV2
CDR3 DNA: TGTGCTCTCTTGCGAGGATCTGGGGCCAACGTCCTGACTTTC
CDR3 protein: CALLRGSGANVLTF

J gene: TRBJ2-3
clone size: -
D gene: -
V gene: TRBV14
CDR3 DNA: TGTGCCAGCAGCCAAGGGACAACAGATACGCAGTATTTT
CDR3 protein: CASSQGTTDTQYF

J gene: TRBJ1-1
clone size: -
D gene: -
V gene: TRBV10-3
CDR3 DNA: TGTGCCTCAATCATAGACTTTAACACTGAAGCTTTCTTT
CDR3 protein: CASIIDFNTEAFF

J gene: TRBJ2-5
clone size: -
D gene: -
V gene: TRBV10-3
CDR3 DNA: TGTGCCATCAGTGAAGGACCTTCAGGGAAGACCCAGTACTTC
CDR3 protein: CAISEGPSGKTQYF

J gene: TRBJ1-5
clone size: -
D gene: TRBD1
V gene: TRBV10-2
CDR3 DNA: TGCGCCAGCAGTCGGGGACAGGTTAGCAATCAGCCCCAGCATTTT
CDR3 protein: CASSRGQVSNQPQHF

J gene: TRBJ2-7
clone size: -
D gene: -
V gene: TRBV12-3/TRBV12-4
CDR3 DNA: TGTGCCAGCAACCTACAGGGCTCCTACGAGCAGTACTTC
CDR3 protein: CASNLQGSYEQYF

J gene: TRBJ2-4
clone size: -
D gene: -
V gene: TRBV5-1
CDR3 DNA: TGCGCCAGCAGCTTGGAGGGGGACCTAGCCAAAAACATTCAGTACTTC
CDR3 protein: CASSLEGDLAKNIQYF

J gene: TRBJ1-2
clone size: -
D gene: -
V gene: TRBV6-2/TRBV6-3
CDR3 DNA: TGTGCCAGCAGTTGGGAGGGAAACTATGGCTACACCTTC
CDR3 protein: CASSWEGNYGYTF

J gene: TRBJ2-4
clone size: once
D gene: TRBD1
V gene: TRBV5-1
CDR3 DNA: TGCGCCAGCAGCTCTACGACAGGGGGCACGGGTCCCCTTCAGTACTTC
CDR3 protein: CASSSTTGGTGPLQYF

J gene: TRBJ2-7
clone size: -
D gene: -
V gene: TRBV28
CDR3 DNA: TGTGCCAGCAGTTTAGCGGGGGGACAGTACGAGCAGTACTTC
CDR3 protein: CASSLAGGQYEQYF

J gene: TRBJ1-4
clone size: once
D gene: TRBD1
V gene: TRBV19
CDR3 DNA: TGTGCCAGTAGTCCTAGGGGTTCAGGGGGATCGGAAAAACTGTTTTTT
CDR3 protein: CASSPRGSGGSEKLFF

J gene: TRBJ1-6
clone size: -
D gene: TRBD1
V gene: TRBV6-5
CDR3 DNA: TGTGCCAGCAGTTACTCGAGGGACAGGGATGATTCACCCCTCCACTTT
CDR3 protein: CASSYSRDRDDSPLHF

J gene: TRBJ2-7
clone size: -
D gene: -
V gene: TRBV27
CDR3 DNA: TGTGCCAGCAGTTTATCGAAGAGGTACGAGCAGTACTTC
CDR3 protein: CASSLSKRYEQYF

J gene: TRBJ2-7
clone size: -
D gene: -
V gene: TRBV5-1
CDR3 DNA: TGCGCCAGCAGCTCCCCCTTCCGAGGGGAGCAGTACTTC
CDR3 protein: CASSSPFRGEQYF

J gene: TRBJ2-1
clone size: -
D gene: TRBD1
V gene: TRBV5-4
CDR3 DNA: TGTGCCAGCAGCTTGCGGGACAGGGGGCCTGGCAATGAGCAGTTCTTC
CDR3 protein: CASSLRDRGPGNEQFF